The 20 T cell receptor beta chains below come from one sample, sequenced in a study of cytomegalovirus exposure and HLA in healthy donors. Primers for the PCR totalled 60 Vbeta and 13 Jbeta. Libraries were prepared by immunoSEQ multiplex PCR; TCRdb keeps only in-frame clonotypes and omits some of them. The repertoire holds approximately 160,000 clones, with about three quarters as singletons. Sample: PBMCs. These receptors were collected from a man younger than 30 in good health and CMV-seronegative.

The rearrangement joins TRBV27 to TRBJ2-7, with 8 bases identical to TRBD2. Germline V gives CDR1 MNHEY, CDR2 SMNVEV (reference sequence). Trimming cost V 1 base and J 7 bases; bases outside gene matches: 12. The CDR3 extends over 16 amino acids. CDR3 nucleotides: TGTGCCAGCAGTTTATGGGGTCTAGCGGGTGGAGGGGAGCAGTACTTC. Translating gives CASSLWGLAGGGEQYF.

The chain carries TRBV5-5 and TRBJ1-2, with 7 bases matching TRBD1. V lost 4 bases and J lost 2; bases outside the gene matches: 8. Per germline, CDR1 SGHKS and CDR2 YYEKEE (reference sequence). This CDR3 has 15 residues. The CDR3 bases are TGTGCCAGCAGCCGGATACCGGGACAGAACTATGGCTACACCTTC. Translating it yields CASSRIPGQNYGYTF.

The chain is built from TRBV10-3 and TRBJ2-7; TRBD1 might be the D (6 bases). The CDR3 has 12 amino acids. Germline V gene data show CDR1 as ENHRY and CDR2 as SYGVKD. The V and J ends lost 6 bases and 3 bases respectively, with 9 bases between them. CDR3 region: CAISPTGYEQYF. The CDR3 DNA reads TGTGCCATCAGCCCGACAGGCTACGAGCAGTACTTC.

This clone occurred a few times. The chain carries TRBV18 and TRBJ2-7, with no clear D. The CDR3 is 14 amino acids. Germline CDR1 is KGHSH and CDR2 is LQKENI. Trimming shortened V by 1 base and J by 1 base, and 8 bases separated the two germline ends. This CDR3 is CASSPRSGSYEQYF. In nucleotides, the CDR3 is TGTGCCAGCTCACCACGCTCAGGTTCCTACGAGCAGTACTTC.

The CDR3, as DNA: TGTGCCAGCAGTTTACTCGACAGGTTGGGCGCTGAAGCTTTCTTT. Its protein is CASSLLDRLGAEAFF. This chain uses TRBV27 with TRBJ1-1, with TRBD1 as a possible D gene (6 bases). Germline values: CDR1 MNHEY, CDR2 SMNVEV (reference sequence). This CDR3 is 15 amino acids long. The V and J ends lost 2 bases and 6 bases respectively, with 16 bases between them.

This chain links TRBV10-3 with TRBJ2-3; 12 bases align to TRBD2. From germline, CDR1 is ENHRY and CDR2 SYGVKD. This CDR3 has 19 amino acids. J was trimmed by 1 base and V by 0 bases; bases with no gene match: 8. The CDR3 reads CAISESPELAGGRTDTQYF. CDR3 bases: TGTGCCATCAGTGAGTCGCCGGAACTAGCGGGAGGACGCACAGATACGCAGTATTTT.

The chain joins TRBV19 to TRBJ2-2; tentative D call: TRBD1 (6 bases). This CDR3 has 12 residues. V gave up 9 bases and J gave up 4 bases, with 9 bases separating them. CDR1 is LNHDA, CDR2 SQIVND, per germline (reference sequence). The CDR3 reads CASKGVTGELFF. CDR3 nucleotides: TGTGCCAGCAAGGGGGTCACCGGGGAGCTGTTTTTT.

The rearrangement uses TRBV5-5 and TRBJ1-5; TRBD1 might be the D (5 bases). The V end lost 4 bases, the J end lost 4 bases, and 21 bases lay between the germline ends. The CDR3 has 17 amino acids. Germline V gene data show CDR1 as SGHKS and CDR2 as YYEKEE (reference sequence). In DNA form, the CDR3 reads TGTGCCAGCAGCCTCTCCGGGGGGGGAGCCCTAAATCAGCCCCAGCATTTT. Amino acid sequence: CASSLSGGGALNQPQHF.

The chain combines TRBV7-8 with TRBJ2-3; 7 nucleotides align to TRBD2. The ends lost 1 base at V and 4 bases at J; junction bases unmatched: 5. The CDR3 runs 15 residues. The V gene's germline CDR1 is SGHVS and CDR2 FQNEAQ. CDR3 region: CASSLERDLADTQYF. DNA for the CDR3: TGTGCCAGCAGCTTAGAGCGGGACTTGGCAGATACGCAGTATTTT.

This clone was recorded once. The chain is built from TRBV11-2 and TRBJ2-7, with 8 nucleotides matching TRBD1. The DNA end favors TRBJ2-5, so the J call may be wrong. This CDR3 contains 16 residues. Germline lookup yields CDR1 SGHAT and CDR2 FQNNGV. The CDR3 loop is CASSQGAARAQETQYF. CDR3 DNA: TGTGCCAGCAGCCAGGGGGCGGCCCGGGCCCAAGAGACCCAGTACTTC.

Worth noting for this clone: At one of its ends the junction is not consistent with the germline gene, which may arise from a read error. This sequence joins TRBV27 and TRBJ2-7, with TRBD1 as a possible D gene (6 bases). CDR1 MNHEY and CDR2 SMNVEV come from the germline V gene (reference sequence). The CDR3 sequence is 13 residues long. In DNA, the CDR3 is TGTGCCAGCAGCTTATCAGGGGTTTACGAGCAGTACTTC. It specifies CASSLSGVYEQYF.

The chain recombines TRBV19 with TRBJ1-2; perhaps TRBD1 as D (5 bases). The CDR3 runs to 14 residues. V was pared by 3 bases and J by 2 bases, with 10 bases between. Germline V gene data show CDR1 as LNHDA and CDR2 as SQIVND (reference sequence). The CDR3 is CASSIFGANYGYTF. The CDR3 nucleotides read TGTGCCAGTAGTATTTTTGGGGCCAACTATGGCTACACCTTC. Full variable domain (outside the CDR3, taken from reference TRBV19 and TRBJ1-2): DGGITQSPKYLFRKEGQNVTLSCEQNLNHDAMYWYRQDPGQGLRLIYYSQIVNDFQKGDIAEGYSVSREKKESFPLTVTSAQKNPTAFYLCASSIFGANYGYTFGSGTRLTVV.

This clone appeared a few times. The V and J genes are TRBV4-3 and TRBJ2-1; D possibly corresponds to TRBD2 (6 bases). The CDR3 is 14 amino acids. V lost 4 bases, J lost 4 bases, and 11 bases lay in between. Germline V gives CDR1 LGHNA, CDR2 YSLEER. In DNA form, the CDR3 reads TGCGCCAGCAGCCCGGCGGGGCTATACAATGAGCAGTTCTTC. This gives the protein CASSPAGLYNEQFF.

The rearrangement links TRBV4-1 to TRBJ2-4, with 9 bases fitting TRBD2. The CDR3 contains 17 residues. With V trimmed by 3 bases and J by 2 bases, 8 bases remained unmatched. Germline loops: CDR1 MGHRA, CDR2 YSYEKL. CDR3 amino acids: CASSHLSGRIPKNIQYF. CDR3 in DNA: TGCGCCAGCAGCCACCTCAGCGGGAGGATCCCCAAAAACATTCAGTACTTC.

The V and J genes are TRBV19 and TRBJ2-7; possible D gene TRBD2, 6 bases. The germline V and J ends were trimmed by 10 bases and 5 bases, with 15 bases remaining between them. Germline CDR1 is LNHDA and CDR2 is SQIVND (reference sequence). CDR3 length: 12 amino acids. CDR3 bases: TGTGCCACCCTCGGGAGCACCCACGAGCAGTACTTC. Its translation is CATLGSTHEQYF.

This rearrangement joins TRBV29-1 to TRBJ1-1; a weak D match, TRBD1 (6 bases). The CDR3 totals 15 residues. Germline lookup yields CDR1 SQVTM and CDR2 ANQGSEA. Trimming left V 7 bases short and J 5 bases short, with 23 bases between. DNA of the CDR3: TGCAGCGCTTTACTCCCGGACAGCTGGGAGACTGAAGCTTTCTTT. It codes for CSALLPDSWETEAFF.

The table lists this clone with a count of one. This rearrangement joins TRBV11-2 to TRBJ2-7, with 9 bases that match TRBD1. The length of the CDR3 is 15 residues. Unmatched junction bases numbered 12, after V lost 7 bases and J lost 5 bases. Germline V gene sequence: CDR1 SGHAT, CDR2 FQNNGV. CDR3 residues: CASTHTGTGKNEQYF. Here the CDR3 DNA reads TGTGCCAGCACTCATACGGGGACAGGGAAGAACGAGCAGTACTTC. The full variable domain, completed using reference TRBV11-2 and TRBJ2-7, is EAGVAQSPRYKIIEKRQSVAFWCNPISGHATLYWYQQILGQGPKLLIQFQNNGVVDDSQLPKDRFSAERLKGVDSTLKIQPAKLEDSAVYLCASTHTGTGKNEQYFGPGTRLTVT.

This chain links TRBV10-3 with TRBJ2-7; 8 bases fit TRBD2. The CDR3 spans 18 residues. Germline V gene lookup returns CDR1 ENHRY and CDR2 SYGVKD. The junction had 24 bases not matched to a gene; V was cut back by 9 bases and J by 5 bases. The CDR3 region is CAIGGEKVGLVRPHEQYF. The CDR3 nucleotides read TGTGCCATAGGGGGAGAGAAGGTGGGACTAGTAAGGCCCCACGAGCAGTACTTC.

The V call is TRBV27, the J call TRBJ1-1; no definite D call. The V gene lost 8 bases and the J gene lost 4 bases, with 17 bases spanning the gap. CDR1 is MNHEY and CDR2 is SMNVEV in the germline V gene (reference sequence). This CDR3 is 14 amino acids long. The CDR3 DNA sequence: TGTGCCAGCGTCCCTTTTAACCAGTTCACTGAAGCTTTCTTT. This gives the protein CASVPFNQFTEAFF.

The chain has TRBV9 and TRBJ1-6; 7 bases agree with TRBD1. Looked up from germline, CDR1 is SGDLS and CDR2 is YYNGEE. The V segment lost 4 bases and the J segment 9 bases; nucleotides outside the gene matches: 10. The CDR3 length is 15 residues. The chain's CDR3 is CASSTLRQGGSPLHF. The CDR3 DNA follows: TGTGCCAGCAGCACCCTCAGACAGGGCGGTTCACCCCTCCACTTT.